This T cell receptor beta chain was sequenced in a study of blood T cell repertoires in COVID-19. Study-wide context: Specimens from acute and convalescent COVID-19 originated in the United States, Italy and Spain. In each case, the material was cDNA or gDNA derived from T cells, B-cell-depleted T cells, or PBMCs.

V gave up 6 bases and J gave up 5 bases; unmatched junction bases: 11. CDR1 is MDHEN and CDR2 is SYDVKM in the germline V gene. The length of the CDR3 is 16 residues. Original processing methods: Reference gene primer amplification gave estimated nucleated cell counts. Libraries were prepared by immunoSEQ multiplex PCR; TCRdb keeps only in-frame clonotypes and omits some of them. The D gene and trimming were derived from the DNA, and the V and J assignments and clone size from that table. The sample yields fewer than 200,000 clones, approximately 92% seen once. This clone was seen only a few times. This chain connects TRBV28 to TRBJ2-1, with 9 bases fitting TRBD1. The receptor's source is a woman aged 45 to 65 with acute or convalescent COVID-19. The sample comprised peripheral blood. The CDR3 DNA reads TGTGCCAGCAGACTGAGCCCGGGACAGGGCCACAATGAGCAGTTCTTC. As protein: CASRLSPGQGHNEQFF. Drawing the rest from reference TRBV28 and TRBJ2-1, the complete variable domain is DVKVTQSSRYLVKRTGEKVFLECVQDMDHENMFWYRQDPGLGLRLIYFSYDVKMKEKGDIPEGYSVSREKKERFSLILESASTNQTSMYLCASRLSPGQGHNEQFFGPGTRLTVL.